This TCR beta chain derives from a study of shared clonotypes between healthy human individuals. Some clones are missing from TCRdb's copy, which holds only in-frame ones; the method was immunoSEQ multiplex PCR. The table has roughly 1,600,000 clones, 98% seen once. This CDR3 region has 16 residues. Germline CDR1 is SGHDT and CDR2 is YYEEEE. V was clipped by 2 bases and J by 3 bases, with 14 bases between them. The V and J genes are TRBV5-6 and TRBJ2-2; D unclear. The sequence derives from a man aged 30 to 45 in good health. The specimen sequenced was naive CD4+ T cells sorted from blood. Described subset: CD45RA+ positively selected. CDR3 loop: CASSFERSRYTGELFF. The CDR3 DNA reads TGTGCCAGCAGCTTTGAGAGGAGCCGTTACACCGGGGAGCTGTTTTTT.